This T cell receptor beta chain was captured in a study of CD8 T cells in Susac syndrome. RNA was extracted with the RNeasy kit, and a quantity of roughly 0.5 to 1 ug was reverse transcribed using random hexamers. The immunoSEQ assay covered 54 Vbeta and 13 Jbeta segments for CDR3. TCRdb ran MiXCR on the immunoSEQ multiplex PCR reads and lists one entry per CDR3 protein. The sample contains roughly 200,000 distinct CDR3 sequences, 90% to 95% of which appear only once. From germline, CDR1 is MDHEN and CDR2 SYDVKM. The CDR3 has 13 residues. Between the trimmed V and J ends, which lost 3 bases and 6 bases, there was a span of 8 bases. A remark on this clonotype: Its antigen is not identified.

Study-wide results and caveats: It was acknowledged in the study that its TCR sequencing and HLA analysis involved a relatively small number of individuals. Where Susac syndrome CD4+ T cell repertoires were concerned, no clonal expansion was evident.

The chain employs TRBV28 and TRBJ1-4; tentatively, D is TRBD1 (5 bases). This TCR came from a human donor with Susac syndrome. Sequenced input: CD4+ T cells from PBMCs. The CDR3 DNA follows: TGTGCCAGCAGTTTCCTAGGGGATGAAAAACTGTTTTTT. It translates to CASSFLGDEKLFF.